A single sample is the source of the 10 T cell receptor beta chains below, sequenced in a study of T cells in localized non-small cell lung cancer. Profiling relied on immunoSEQ multiplex PCR, and the TCRdb table lists in-frame clones only, not all of them. The data hold about 59,000 clones, with about 90% observed a single time. This specimen consisted of peripheral blood, obtained before any cancer treatment. These receptors all stem from a man aged 40 to 70 with stage I squamous cell lung carcinoma.

The rearrangement joins TRBV7-8 to TRBJ1-4, with D perhaps matching TRBD1 (5 bases). Germline CDR1 reads SGHVS; CDR2 reads FQNEAQ. This CDR3 spans 15 amino acids. Deletions cut 2 bases from V and 5 bases from J, with 12 bases between. CDR3 sequence: CASSLLLGVNEKLFF. For the CDR3, the DNA is TGTGCCAGCAGCTTACTTCTAGGGGTGAATGAAAAACTGTTTTTT.

The chain couples TRBV2 to TRBJ2-2; 9 positions match TRBD1. Germline CDR1 reads SNHLY; CDR2 reads FYNNEI. The CDR3 contains 16 residues. V lost 6 bases and J lost 7; bases outside the gene matches: 12. The CDR3 sequence: CASRSGQGGNGGELFF. The CDR3 DNA reads as TGTGCCAGCAGATCGGGACAGGGAGGGAATGGCGGGGAGCTGTTTTTT. Full variable domain (remainder filled in from reference TRBV2 and TRBJ2-2): EPEVTQTPSHQVTQMGQEVILRCVPISNHLYFYWYRQILGQKVEFLVSFYNNEISEKSEIFDDQFSVERPDGSNFTLKIRSTKLEDSAMYFCASRSGQGGNGGELFFGEGSRLTVL.

V gene TRBV28 combines with J gene TRBJ1-6; D not resolved. The ends were cut back, 3 bases at V and 5 bases at J, with 8 bases in the middle. The CDR3 has 14 residues. Germline lookup yields CDR1 MDHEN and CDR2 SYDVKM. CDR3 sequence reads: CASSFAGDNSPLHF. In DNA, the CDR3 is TGTGCCAGCAGTTTTGCAGGAGATAATTCACCCCTCCACTTT.

The chain uses TRBV7-3 and TRBJ2-2, with 10 bases fitting TRBD2. Unmatched junction bases numbered 7, after V lost 3 bases and J lost 6 bases. Germline V CDR1 and CDR2: SGHTA, FQGTGA. This CDR3 is 16 amino acids long. The CDR3 region is CASSLGLAGAAGELFF. DNA of the CDR3: TGTGCCAGCAGCTTGGGGCTAGCGGGAGCTGCCGGGGAGCTGTTTTTT. Full variable domain (outside the CDR3, taken from reference TRBV7-3 and TRBJ2-2): GAGVSQTPSNKVTEKGKYVELRCDPISGHTALYWYRQSLGQGPEFLIYFQGTGAADDSGLPNDRFFAVRPEGSVSTLKIQRTERGDSAVYLCASSLGLAGAAGELFFGEGSRLTVL.

This rearrangement joins TRBV30 to TRBJ2-7, with D tentatively TRBD2 (6 bases). The CDR3 covers 11 residues. The V gene's germline CDR1 is GTSNPN and CDR2 SVGIG (reference sequence). Between the trimmed V and J ends, which lost 0 bases and 7 bases, there was a span of 7 bases. CDR3 region: CAWSVRGEQYF. For the CDR3, the DNA is TGTGCCTGGAGTGTACGGGGGGAGCAGTACTTC.

This chain's CDR3 is CAISGMILAGTRINEQFF. The CDR3 DNA reads as TGTGCCATCAGTGGGATGATACTAGCGGGAACCCGTATCAATGAGCAGTTCTTC. V usage is TRBV10-3 and J usage is TRBJ2-1; 10 nucleotides agree with TRBD2. With V trimmed by 4 bases and J by 6 bases, 15 bases remained unmatched. This CDR3 spans 18 amino acids. Per germline, CDR1 ENHRY and CDR2 SYGVKD.

V and J are TRBV5-4 and TRBJ2-7; 14 nucleotides align to TRBD2. After removal of 3 bases from V and 7 bases from J, the junction contained 6 bases not matched to a gene. This CDR3 spans 15 amino acids. Germline loops: CDR1 SGHNT, CDR2 YYREEE (reference sequence). The CDR3 is CASSSQRLAGGEQYF. The CDR3, as DNA: TGTGCCAGCAGCTCGCAGAGACTAGCGGGAGGGGAGCAGTACTTC.

Comments on this clone: The identical CDR3 is also encoded by other nucleotide sequences in the sample. This sequence joins TRBV6-5 and TRBJ1-4; 10 bases are a match to TRBD1. Trimming cost V 0 bases and J 7 bases; bases outside gene matches: 2. CDR3 length: 15 residues. Germline CDR1 MNHEY, CDR2 SVGAGI. Here the CDR3 reads CASSYSGQGSEKLFF. The CDR3 nucleotides read TGTGCCAGCAGTTACTCGGGACAGGGGAGTGAAAAACTGTTTTTT.

The V and J genes are TRBV7-3 and TRBJ2-1, with a possible D match to TRBD2 (5 bases). The CDR3 totals 13 residues. Germline loops: CDR1 SGHTA, CDR2 FQGTGA. The V end lost 4 bases, the J end lost 6 bases, and 10 bases lay between the germline ends. As DNA, the CDR3 is TGTGCCAGCAGCTCGGGAAGTATCAATGAGCAGTTCTTC. This codes for CASSSGSINEQFF.

The chain joins TRBV9 to TRBJ2-1; D ambiguous. V lost 6 bases to trimming and J lost 0 bases, with 10 bases between them. This CDR3 comprises 14 residues. The germline V gene encodes CDR1 SGDLS and CDR2 YYNGEE. The CDR3 region is CASTRGSSYNEQFF. Written as DNA, the CDR3 is TGTGCCAGCACCCGCGGAAGCTCCTACAATGAGCAGTTCTTC. Filled out from reference TRBV9 and TRBJ2-1, the complete variable domain reads DSGVTQTPKHLITATGQRVTLRCSPRSGDLSVYWYQQSLDQGLQFLIQYYNGEERAKGNILERFSAQQFPDLHSELNLSSLELGDSALYFCASTRGSSYNEQFFGPGTRLTVL.